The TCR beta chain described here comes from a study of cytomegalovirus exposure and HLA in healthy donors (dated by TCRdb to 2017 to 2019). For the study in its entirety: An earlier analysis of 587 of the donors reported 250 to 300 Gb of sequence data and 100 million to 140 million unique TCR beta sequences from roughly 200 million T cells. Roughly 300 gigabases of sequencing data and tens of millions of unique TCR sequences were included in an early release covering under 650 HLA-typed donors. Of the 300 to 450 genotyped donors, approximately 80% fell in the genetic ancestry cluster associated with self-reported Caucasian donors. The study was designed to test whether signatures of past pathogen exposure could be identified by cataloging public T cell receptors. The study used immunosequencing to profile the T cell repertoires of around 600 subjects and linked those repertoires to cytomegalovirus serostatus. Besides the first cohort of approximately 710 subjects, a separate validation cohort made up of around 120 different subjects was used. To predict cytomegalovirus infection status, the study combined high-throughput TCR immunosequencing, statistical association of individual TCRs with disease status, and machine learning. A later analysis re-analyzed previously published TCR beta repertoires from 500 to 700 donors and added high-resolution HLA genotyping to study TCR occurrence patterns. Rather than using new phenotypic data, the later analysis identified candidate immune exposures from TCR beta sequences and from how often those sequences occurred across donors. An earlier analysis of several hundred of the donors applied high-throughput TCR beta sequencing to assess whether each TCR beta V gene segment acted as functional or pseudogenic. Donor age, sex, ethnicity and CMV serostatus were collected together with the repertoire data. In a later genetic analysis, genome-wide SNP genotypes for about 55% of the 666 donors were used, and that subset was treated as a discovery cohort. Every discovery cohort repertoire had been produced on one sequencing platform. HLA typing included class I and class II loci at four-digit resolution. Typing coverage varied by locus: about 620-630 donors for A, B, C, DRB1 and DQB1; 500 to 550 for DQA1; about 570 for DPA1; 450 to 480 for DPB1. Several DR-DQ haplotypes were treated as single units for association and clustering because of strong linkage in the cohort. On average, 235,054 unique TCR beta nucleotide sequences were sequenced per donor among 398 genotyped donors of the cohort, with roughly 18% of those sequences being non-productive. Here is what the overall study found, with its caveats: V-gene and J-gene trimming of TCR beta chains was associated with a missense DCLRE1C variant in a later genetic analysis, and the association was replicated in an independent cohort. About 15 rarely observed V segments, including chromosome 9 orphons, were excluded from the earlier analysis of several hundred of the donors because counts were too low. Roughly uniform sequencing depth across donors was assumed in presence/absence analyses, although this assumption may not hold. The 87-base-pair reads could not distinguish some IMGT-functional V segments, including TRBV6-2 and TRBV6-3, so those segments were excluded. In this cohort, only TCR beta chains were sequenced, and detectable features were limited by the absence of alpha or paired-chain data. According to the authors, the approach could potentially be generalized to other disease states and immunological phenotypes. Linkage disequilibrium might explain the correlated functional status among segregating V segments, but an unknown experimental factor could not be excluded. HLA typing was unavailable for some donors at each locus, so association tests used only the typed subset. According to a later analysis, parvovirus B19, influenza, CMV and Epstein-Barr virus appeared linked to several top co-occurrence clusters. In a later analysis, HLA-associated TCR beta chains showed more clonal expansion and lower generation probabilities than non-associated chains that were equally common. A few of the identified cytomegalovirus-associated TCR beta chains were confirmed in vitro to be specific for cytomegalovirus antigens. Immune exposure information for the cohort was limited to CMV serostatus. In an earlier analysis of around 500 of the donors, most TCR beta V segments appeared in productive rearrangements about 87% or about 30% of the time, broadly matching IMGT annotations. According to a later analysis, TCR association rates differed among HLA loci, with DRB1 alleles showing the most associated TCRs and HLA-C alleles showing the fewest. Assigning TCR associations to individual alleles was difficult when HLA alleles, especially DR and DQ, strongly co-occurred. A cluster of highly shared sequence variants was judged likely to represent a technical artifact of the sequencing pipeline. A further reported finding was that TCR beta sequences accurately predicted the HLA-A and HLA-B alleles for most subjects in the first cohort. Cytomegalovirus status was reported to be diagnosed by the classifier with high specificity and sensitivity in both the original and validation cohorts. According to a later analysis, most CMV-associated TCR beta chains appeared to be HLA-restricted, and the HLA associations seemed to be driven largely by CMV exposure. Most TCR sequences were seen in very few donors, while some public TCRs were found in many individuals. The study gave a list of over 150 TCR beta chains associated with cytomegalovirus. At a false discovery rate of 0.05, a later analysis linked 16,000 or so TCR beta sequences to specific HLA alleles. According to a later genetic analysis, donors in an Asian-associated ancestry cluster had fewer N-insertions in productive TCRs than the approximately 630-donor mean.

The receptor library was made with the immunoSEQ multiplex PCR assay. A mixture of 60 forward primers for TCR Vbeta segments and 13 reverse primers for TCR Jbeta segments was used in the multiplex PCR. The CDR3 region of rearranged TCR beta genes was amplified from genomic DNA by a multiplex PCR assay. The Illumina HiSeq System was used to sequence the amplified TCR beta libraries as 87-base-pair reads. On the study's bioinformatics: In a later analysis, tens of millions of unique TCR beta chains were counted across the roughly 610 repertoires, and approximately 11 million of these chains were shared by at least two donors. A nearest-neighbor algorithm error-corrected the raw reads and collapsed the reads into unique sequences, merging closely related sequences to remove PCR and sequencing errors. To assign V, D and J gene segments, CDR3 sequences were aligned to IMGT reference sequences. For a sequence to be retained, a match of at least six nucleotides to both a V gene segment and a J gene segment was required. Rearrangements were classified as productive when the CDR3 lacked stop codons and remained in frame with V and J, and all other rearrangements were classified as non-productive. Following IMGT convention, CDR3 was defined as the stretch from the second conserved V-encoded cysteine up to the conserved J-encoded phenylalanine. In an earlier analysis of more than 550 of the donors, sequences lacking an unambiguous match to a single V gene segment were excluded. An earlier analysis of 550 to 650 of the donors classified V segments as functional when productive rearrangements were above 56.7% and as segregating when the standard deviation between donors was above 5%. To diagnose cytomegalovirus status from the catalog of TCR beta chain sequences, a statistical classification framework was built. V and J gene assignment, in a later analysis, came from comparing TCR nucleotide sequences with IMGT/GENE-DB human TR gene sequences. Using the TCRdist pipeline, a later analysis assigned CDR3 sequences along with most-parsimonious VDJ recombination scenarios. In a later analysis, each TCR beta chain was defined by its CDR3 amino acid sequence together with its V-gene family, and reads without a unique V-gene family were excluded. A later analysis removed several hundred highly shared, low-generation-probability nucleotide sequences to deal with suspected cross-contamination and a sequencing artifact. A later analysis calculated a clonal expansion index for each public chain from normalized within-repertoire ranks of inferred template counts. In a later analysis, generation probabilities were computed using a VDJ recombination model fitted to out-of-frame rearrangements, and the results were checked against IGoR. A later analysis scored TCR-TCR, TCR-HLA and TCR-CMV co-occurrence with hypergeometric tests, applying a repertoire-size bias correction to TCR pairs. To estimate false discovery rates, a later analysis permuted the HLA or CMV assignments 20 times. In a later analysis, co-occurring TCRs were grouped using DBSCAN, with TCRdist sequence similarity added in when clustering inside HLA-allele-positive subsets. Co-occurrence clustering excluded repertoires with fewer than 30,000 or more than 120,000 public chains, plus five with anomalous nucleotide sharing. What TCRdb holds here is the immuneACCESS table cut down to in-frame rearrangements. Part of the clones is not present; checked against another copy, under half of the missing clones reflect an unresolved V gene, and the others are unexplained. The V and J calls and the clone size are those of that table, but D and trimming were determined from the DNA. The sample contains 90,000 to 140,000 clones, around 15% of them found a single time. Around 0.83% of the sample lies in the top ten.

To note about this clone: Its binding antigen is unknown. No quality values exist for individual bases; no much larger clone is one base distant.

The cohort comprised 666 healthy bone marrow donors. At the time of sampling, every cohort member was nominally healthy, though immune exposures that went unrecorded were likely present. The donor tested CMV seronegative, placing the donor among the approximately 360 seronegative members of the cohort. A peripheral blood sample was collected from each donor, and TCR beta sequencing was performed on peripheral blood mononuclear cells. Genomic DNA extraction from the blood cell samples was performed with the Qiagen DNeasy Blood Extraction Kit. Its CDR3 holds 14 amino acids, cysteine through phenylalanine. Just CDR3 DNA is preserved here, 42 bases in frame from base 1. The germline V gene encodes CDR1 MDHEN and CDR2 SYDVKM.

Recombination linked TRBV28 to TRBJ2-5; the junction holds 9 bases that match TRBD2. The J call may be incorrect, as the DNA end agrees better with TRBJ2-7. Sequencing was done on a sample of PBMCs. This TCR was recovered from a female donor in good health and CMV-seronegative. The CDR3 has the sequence CASRASGTPYEQYF. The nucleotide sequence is TGTGCCAGCAGGGCTAGCGGGACCCCCTACGAGCAGTACTTC.